Shown below are 9 T cell receptor beta chains from a single sample sequenced in a study of cytomegalovirus exposure and HLA in healthy donors. The PCR contained 60 Vbeta and 13 Jbeta primers. Produced via immunoSEQ multiplex PCR; TCRdb's table is partial and in-frame only. The profile shows under 200,000 clones, around 75% of them singletons. The specimen was PBMCs. These receptors were obtained from a woman aged 25-40 years in good health and CMV-seronegative.

This clone was counted between two and nine times. The rearrangement uses TRBV7-6 and TRBJ1-1; D is ambiguous. Trimming removed 1 base from V and 7 bases from J, with 10 bases in between. Germline V gives CDR1 SGHVS, CDR2 FNYEAQ. The CDR3 consists of 13 residues. The CDR3 DNA is TGTGCCAGCAGCTTAGGTCCTAGGAGTGAAGCTTTCTTT. Its protein product is CASSLGPRSEAFF.

The chain recombines TRBV5-1 with TRBJ2-1; D call uncertain. The CDR3 contains 15 residues. Germline V CDR1 and CDR2: SGHRS, YFSETQ. Trimming took 2 bases from V and 0 from J, leaving 9 bases between them. CDR3 in DNA: TGCGCCAGCAGCTTTCCCACGAGCTCCTACAATGAGCAGTTCTTC. Translation: CASSFPTSSYNEQFF.

The chain links TRBV5-1 to TRBJ2-5, with 10 bases lining up with TRBD1. The CDR3 loop spans 13 amino acids. The germline gives CDR1 SGHRS, CDR2 YFSETQ. J gave up 4 bases and V 3 bases, and 0 bases lay outside the gene matches. CDR3 bases: TGCGCCAGCAGCTGGACAGGGGGAGAGACCCAGTACTTC. It yields the protein CASSWTGGETQYF.

The rearrangement uses TRBV6-5 and TRBJ2-7; D is ambiguous. Germline V lookup: CDR1 MNHEY, CDR2 SVGAGI. The CDR3 covers 14 residues. The V and J ends lost 5 bases and 2 bases respectively, with 13 bases between them. The CDR3 region is CASSLGRFTYEQYF. CDR3 DNA sequence: TGTGCCAGCAGTCTGGGCAGGTTCACCTACGAGCAGTACTTC.

This clone appeared a few times. The junction departs from the called germline gene at one end, perhaps through a read error. V and J are TRBV25-1 and TRBJ2-7, with TRBD1 matching 7 bases. CDR1 and CDR2 (germline): MGHDK, SYGVNS. This CDR3 is 10 amino acids long. Here the CDR3 DNA reads TGTGCCAGTTCCGGGACAGTCACTCTCTTC. Protein sequence: CASSGTVTLF.

The J gene is TRBJ1-2, the V gene TRBV7-3, with 7 bases lining up with TRBD1. Germline V gene sequence: CDR1 SGHTA, CDR2 FQGTGA. The CDR3 totals 14 residues. The ends lost 5 bases at V and 2 bases at J; junction bases unmatched: 5. CDR3 residues: CASSASTGNYGYTF. CDR3 in DNA: TGTGCCAGCAGCGCTTCGACAGGGAACTATGGCTACACCTTC.

This clone has only a few counts. The V call is TRBV29-1, the J call TRBJ2-5, with D perhaps matching TRBD1 (6 bases). This CDR3 contains 14 residues. Germline CDR1 is SQVTM and CDR2 is ANQGSEA. Deletions cut 0 bases from V and 5 bases from J, with 13 bases between. DNA for the CDR3: TGCAGCGTTGAAGACCACAGGGCCGGGGAGACCCAGTACTTC. Translation: CSVEDHRAGETQYF.

DNA of the CDR3: TGTGCCAGCAGCCCGACACAGGGTAACTATTCACCCCTCCACTTT. This encodes CASSPTQGNYSPLHF. The V and J genes are TRBV27 and TRBJ1-6; tentatively, D is TRBD1 (6 bases). There are 15 residues in the CDR3. With 6 bases removed from V and 8 bases from J, the gap between germline ends came to 17 bases. The V gene's germline CDR1 is MNHEY and CDR2 SMNVEV (reference sequence).

The chain recombines TRBV7-2 with TRBJ2-1, with 10 bases matching TRBD2. The trim removed 2 bases at V and 8 bases at J, leaving 6 bases unmatched. Germline CDR1 reads SGHTA; CDR2 reads FQGNSA. This CDR3 comprises 15 residues. The CDR3 loop is CASSLFGLAGDEQFF. CDR3 in DNA: TGTGCCAGCAGCTTATTTGGGCTAGCGGGAGATGAGCAGTTCTTC.